The source of this TCR beta chain is a study of spatial heterogeneity in lung cancer. This clonotype is labeled medium-sized. Antigen: not known. V lost 6 bases, J lost 4 bases, and 15 bases lay in between. Germline CDR1 is MNHEY and CDR2 is SVGAGI. The CDR3 runs 15 residues. Notes on the study in general: Counts of expanded alpha and beta TCRs within tumors tracked the tumor nonsynonymous mutation count.

Using its own MiXCR run on the 5' RACE reads, TCRdb lists one record per CDR3 protein. Of 3,700 or so distinct CDR3 sequences listed, over 10% are singletons. The time point was: sample taken at primary tumor resection. Unsorted whole RNA samples from tumor, nontumor lung or frozen PBMC were sequenced. The material sequenced was lung tumor tissue, taken at surgery. The sequence was collected from a female donor with early-stage non-small cell lung cancer. The chain links TRBV6-5 to TRBJ2-2; D may be TRBD2 (7 bases). CDR3 amino acids: CASRGGRGSTGELFF. The CDR3 nucleotides read TGTGCCAGCAGAGGGGGGAGGGGGAGCACCGGGGAGCTGTTTTTT.